Below, 5 T cell receptor beta chains from the same sample are listed, as sequenced in a study of cytomegalovirus exposure and HLA in healthy donors. Primers for the PCR totalled 60 Vbeta and 13 Jbeta. TCRdb's table, derived via immunoSEQ multiplex PCR, lists solely in-frame clones and lacks some. The table lists roughly 200,000 clones, 65% to 90% of them singletons. Sequences were obtained from PBMCs. The receptors stem from a woman between 45 and 65 years old in good health and CMV-seronegative.

In its sample, this clone was seen a few times. The rearrangement links TRBV28 to TRBJ2-1, with D maybe TRBD2 (5 bases). The V and J ends lost 3 bases and 4 bases respectively, with 10 bases between them. CDR1 is MDHEN, CDR2 SYDVKM, per germline. The CDR3 spans 14 residues. CDR3 amino acids: CASSFGGLYNEQFF. DNA of the CDR3: TGTGCCAGCAGTTTCGGCGGGTTATACAATGAGCAGTTCTTC. The full variable domain, with the rest looked up from reference TRBV28 and TRBJ2-1, is DVKVTQSSRYLVKRTGEKVFLECVQDMDHENMFWYRQDPGLGLRLIYFSYDVKMKEKGDIPEGYSVSREKKERFSLILESASTNQTSMYLCASSFGGLYNEQFFGPGTRLTVL.

The rearrangement links TRBV5-1 to TRBJ2-7, with 10 bases matching TRBD1. The junction had 4 bases not matched to a gene; V was cut back by 4 bases and J by 0 bases. The germline CDR1 and CDR2 sequences are SGHRS and YFSETQ. The CDR3 is 15 amino acids. DNA for the CDR3: TGCGCCAGCAGCCCCGGGACAGGGGTCTCCTACGAGCAGTACTTC. Translated: CASSPGTGVSYEQYF.

This clone showed up just once. The chain joins TRBV25-1 to TRBJ1-5; the match to TRBD1 covers 7 bases. Germline V gene sequence: CDR1 MGHDK, CDR2 SYGVNS. The CDR3 has 15 residues. Trimming removed 1 base from V and 3 bases from J; junction bases left unmatched: 3. The CDR3 DNA reads as TGTGCCAGCAGTGAATCGGGGACAGTCAATCAGCCCCAGCATTTT. Protein sequence: CASSESGTVNQPQHF.

The chain combines TRBV19 with TRBJ1-1, with 8 bases identical to TRBD1. This CDR3 is 15 amino acids long. V shed 8 bases, J shed 1 base, and the junction held 9 bases outside the gene matches. Per germline, CDR1 LNHDA and CDR2 SQIVND (reference sequence). For the CDR3, the DNA is TGTGCCAGTTCGTGGCAGGGGGCCGCGAACACTGAAGCTTTCTTT. It yields the protein CASSWQGAANTEAFF.

J is TRBJ1-5 and V is TRBV7-9; D unclear. The ends were cut back, 5 bases at V and 6 bases at J, with 20 bases in the middle. Germline assignment: CDR1 SEHNR and CDR2 FQNEAQ (reference sequence). The CDR3 covers 16 residues. The CDR3 loop is CASSPAGALYSQPQHF. The DNA of the CDR3 is TGTGCCAGCAGCCCTGCGGGCGCCCTGTACTCTCAGCCCCAGCATTTT.